Each of the 7 T cell receptor beta chains below was sequenced from the same sample in a study of blood T cells in healthy people across ages. The second PCR ran about 6 to 12 cycles with a sample-barcoded 5' primer and J-beta primers. MiXCR, run by TCRdb on the 5' RACE reads, gives a single entry per CDR3 protein. In the table there are roughly 1.7 million distinct CDR3 sequences, almost 35% of which are singletons. The sample taken for sequencing was blood. The receptors here all came from a young woman in good health.

In regard to this clonotype: A junction boundary mismatches the germline segment, possibly from a read error. The CDR3 coding sequence is TGCAGGACAGGGGGGGGCACAGATGCGCAGTATTTT. Encoded protein: CRTGGGTDAQYF. The chain couples TRBV20-1 to TRBJ2-3; 9 nucleotides agree with TRBD1. This CDR3 has 12 amino acids. CDR1 and CDR2 from the germline V gene are DFQATT and SNEGSKA (reference sequence).

The chain employs TRBV20-1 and TRBJ2-7; possible D gene TRBD1, 6 bases. Germline CDR1 is DFQATT and CDR2 is SNEGSKA (reference sequence). The germline V and J ends were trimmed by 5 bases and 5 bases, with 10 bases remaining between them. The length of the CDR3 is 11 residues. The CDR3, as DNA: TGCAGTGCTCTTCAGGGGAACGAGCAGTACTTC. It encodes CSALQGNEQYF.

This clonotype showed up just a few times. The gene calls are TRBV7-2 and TRBJ1-1, with D perhaps matching TRBD1 (6 bases). CDR1 and CDR2 from the germline V gene are SGHTA and FQGNSA. Deletions cut 6 bases from V and 5 bases from J, with 16 bases between. The CDR3 covers 14 residues. The CDR3 bases are TGTGCCAGCAGACGGGGGGGGCGAAAGACTGAAGCTTTCTTT. Amino acids: CASRRGGRKTEAFF.

This clonotype turned up a few times. The chain employs TRBV2 and TRBJ2-7; the D gene is possibly TRBD1 (5 bases). The CDR3 contains 16 residues. The germline V gene has CDR1 SNHLY and CDR2 FYNNEI. V dropped 1 base and J dropped 4 bases, with 17 bases sitting between them. CDR3 sequence reads: CASSEVQDLLGYEQYF. CDR3 nucleotides: TGTGCCAGCAGTGAAGTACAGGACCTGCTTGGGTACGAGCAGTACTTC.

In its sample, this clonotype was seen a few times. The V call is TRBV4-1, the J call TRBJ2-5; D remains unclear. In germline, CDR1 is MGHRA, CDR2 YSYEKL. V lost 2 bases and J 4 bases, leaving 11 bases between the germline ends. The CDR3 runs to 14 residues. In DNA form, the CDR3 reads TGCGCCAGCAGCCAAAGCCCAACTGGAGAGACCCAGTACTTC. This gives the protein CASSQSPTGETQYF.

This clonotype was seen a few times. The rearrangement joins TRBV20-1 to TRBJ1-1, with no clear D. The CDR3 runs to 15 residues. Germline CDR1 reads DFQATT; CDR2 reads SNEGSKA (reference sequence). Trimming took off 3 bases at V and 0 bases at J, with 14 bases between the two ends. Written as DNA, the CDR3 is TGCAGTGCTAGTCGGGCAACCGGGATGAACACTGAAGCTTTCTTT. Translation gives CSASRATGMNTEAFF.

The chain couples TRBV2 to TRBJ2-5; no clear D. The last part of the DNA fits TRBJ2-7 better; the J call may be wrong. Germline loops: CDR1 SNHLY, CDR2 FYNNEI. The CDR3 runs 13 residues. CDR3 in amino acids: CASSDVRRNEQYF. CDR3 DNA: TGTGCCAGCAGCGACGTCAGACGGAACGAGCAGTACTTC.